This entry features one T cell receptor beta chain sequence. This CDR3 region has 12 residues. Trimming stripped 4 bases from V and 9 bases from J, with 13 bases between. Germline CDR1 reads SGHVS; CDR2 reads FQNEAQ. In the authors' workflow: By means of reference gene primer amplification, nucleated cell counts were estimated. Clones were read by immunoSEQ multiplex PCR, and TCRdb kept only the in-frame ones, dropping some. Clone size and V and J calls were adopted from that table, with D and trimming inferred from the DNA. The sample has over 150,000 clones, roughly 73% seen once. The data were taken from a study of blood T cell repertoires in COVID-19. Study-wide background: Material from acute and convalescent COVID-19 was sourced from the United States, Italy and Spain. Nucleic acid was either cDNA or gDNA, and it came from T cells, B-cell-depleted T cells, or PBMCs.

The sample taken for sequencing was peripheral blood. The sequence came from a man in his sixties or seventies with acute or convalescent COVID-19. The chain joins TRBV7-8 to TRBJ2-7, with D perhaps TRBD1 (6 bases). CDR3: CASSSTGFAQYF. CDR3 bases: TGTGCCAGCAGCTCTACAGGGTTCGCGCAGTACTTC.